The 28 T cell receptor beta chains listed next were all sequenced from one sample in a study of blood T cell repertoires in COVID-19. Clones were sequenced by immunoSEQ multiplex PCR, and TCRdb holds only the in-frame ones, with some missing. This sample carries roughly 120,000 clones, roughly 90% of them seen once, and the ten largest clones take 4% to 5%. Sequenced input: peripheral blood. These receptors were taken from a man between 60 and 70 years old with COVID-19, enrolled during active disease.

This sequence joins TRBV30 and TRBJ2-2, with 10 bases that match TRBD2. Unmatched junction bases numbered 4, after V lost 5 bases and J lost 4 bases. CDR3 length: 14 residues. In germline, CDR1 is GTSNPN, CDR2 SVGIG (reference sequence). The CDR3 reads CAWGLAALTGELFF. In DNA form, the CDR3 reads TGTGCCTGGGGACTAGCGGCTCTCACCGGGGAGCTGTTTTTT.

The chain couples TRBV28 to TRBJ2-7, with D possibly TRBD1 on 6 matching bases. V dropped 3 bases and J dropped 1 base, with 7 bases sitting between them. This CDR3 contains 13 residues. Germline values: CDR1 MDHEN, CDR2 SYDVKM. Written as DNA, the CDR3 is TGTGCCAGCAGTTTCGGACAGTCCTACGAGCAGTACTTC. Amino acid sequence: CASSFGQSYEQYF. The whole variable domain, filled in from reference TRBV28 and TRBJ2-7, reads DVKVTQSSRYLVKRTGEKVFLECVQDMDHENMFWYRQDPGLGLRLIYFSYDVKMKEKGDIPEGYSVSREKKERFSLILESASTNQTSMYLCASSFGQSYEQYFGPGTRLTVT.

Notes on this clone: The junction departs from germline at one end; a sequencing error may be responsible. V gene TRBV30 combines with J gene TRBJ2-1; D is uncertain. Germline V gene sequence: CDR1 GTSNPN, CDR2 SVGIG (reference sequence). The CDR3 has 13 amino acids. The CDR3 region is CAWSVYSDNEQFF. CDR3 bases: TGTGCCTGGAGTGTTTACTCCGACAATGAGCAGTTCTTC.

This clone came up once. The chain combines TRBV7-2 with TRBJ2-1; tentatively, D is TRBD1 (8 bases). CDR3 length equals 14 residues. The V gene lost 5 bases and the J gene lost 8 bases, with 16 bases spanning the gap. Germline V gives CDR1 SGHTA, CDR2 FQGNSA. CDR3 sequence (DNA): TGTGCCAGCAGCCTTAACAGGGGGGGCGATGAGCAGTTCTTC. This codes for CASSLNRGGDEQFF.

The chain has TRBV5-1 and TRBJ1-2; 11 bases are shared with TRBD1. The V gene end was trimmed by 1 base and the J gene end by 8 bases; junction bases not matched to a gene: 10. The CDR3 runs to 16 residues. The V gene's germline CDR1 is SGHRS and CDR2 YFSETQ. The DNA of the CDR3 is TGCGCCAGCAGCTTGCAGACCGGGACAGGGGGTCGGGGCTACACCTTC. Translating it yields CASSLQTGTGGRGYTF. Full variable domain (outside the CDR3, taken from reference TRBV5-1 and TRBJ1-2): KAGVTQTPRYLIKTRGQQVTLSCSPISGHRSVSWYQQTPGQGLQFLFEYFSETQRNKGNFPGRFSGRQFSNSRSEMNVSTLELGDSALYLCASSLQTGTGGRGYTFGSGTRLTVV.

V gene TRBV5-4 combines with J gene TRBJ2-1, with a possible D match to TRBD2 (5 bases). V dropped 3 bases and J dropped 7 bases, with 8 bases sitting between them. The CDR3 loop spans 12 amino acids. CDR1 is SGHNT, CDR2 YYREEE, per germline (reference sequence). CDR3 sequence: CASSYSANEQFF. DNA for the CDR3: TGTGCCAGCAGCTATAGCGCGAATGAGCAGTTCTTC.

This sequence joins TRBV7-3 and TRBJ2-6, with D maybe TRBD2 (6 bases). V lost 3 bases, J lost 0 bases, and 9 bases lay in between. This CDR3 is 16 amino acids long. The germline CDR1 and CDR2 sequences are SGHTA and FQGTGA. The CDR3 spells CASSLEGSSGANVLTF. The CDR3 DNA reads as TGTGCCAGCAGCTTGGAGGGGTCCTCTGGGGCCAACGTCCTGACTTTC.

For the CDR3, the DNA is TGTGCCAGCAGTCGGGGACTGGTCACAGATACGCAGTATTTT. Translation gives CASSRGLVTDTQYF. The chain recombines TRBV11-3 with TRBJ2-3; perhaps TRBD2 as D (6 bases). With 6 bases removed from V and 2 bases from J, the gap between germline ends came to 12 bases. The CDR3 extends over 14 amino acids. Germline V CDR1 and CDR2: SGHNT, YENEEA.

The chain uses TRBV6-1 and TRBJ1-1; maybe TRBD1 (6 bases). V lost 7 bases to trimming and J lost 6 bases, with 15 bases between them. Germline V lookup: CDR1 MNHNS, CDR2 SASEGT. The CDR3 sequence is 13 residues long. Here the CDR3 DNA reads TGTGCCAGCACCCGAGGACAGAGCGCTGAAGCTTTCTTT. Amino acids: CASTRGQSAEAFF.

In this sample, this clone turned up a few times. V usage is TRBV4-1 and J usage is TRBJ1-3; the match to TRBD1 covers 9 bases. The germline CDR1 and CDR2 sequences are MGHRA and YSYEKL. The ends lost 1 base at V and 0 bases at J; junction bases unmatched: 7. The CDR3 runs to 18 residues. CDR3 residues: CASSQALTGGSSGNTIYF. In DNA, the CDR3 is TGCGCCAGCAGCCAAGCTCTAACAGGGGGCAGCTCTGGAAACACCATATATTTT.

This chain links TRBV30 with TRBJ1-5; 9 nucleotides align to TRBD1. In germline, CDR1 is GTSNPN, CDR2 SVGIG (reference sequence). The CDR3 is 14 residues long. The V and J ends lost 1 base and 6 bases, in that order; junction bases with no gene match: 4. The CDR3 DNA is TGTGCCTGGAGTGGGGGACAGGGTGCTCAGCCCCAGCATTTT. It codes for CAWSGGQGAQPQHF. Using reference TRBV30 and TRBJ1-5 for the parts outside the CDR3, the full variable domain is SQTIHQWPATLVQPVGSPLSLECTVEGTSNPNLYWYRQAAGRGLQLLFYSVGIGQISSEVPQNLSASRPQDRQFILSSKKLLLSDSGFYLCAWSGGQGAQPQHFGDGTRLSIL.

This clone was observed a handful of times. This chain joins TRBV6-1 and TRBJ2-7; the D gene is possibly TRBD2 (5 bases). Per germline, CDR1 MNHNS and CDR2 SASEGT. The CDR3 is 15 residues long. The V end was cut by 0 bases, the J end by 0 bases, with 9 bases between. The CDR3 nucleotides are TGTGCCAGCAGTGAAGCCCAAGGACTCTCCTACGAGCAGTACTTC. It specifies CASSEAQGLSYEQYF.

The V gene is TRBV11-3, the J gene TRBJ1-1; no reliable D call. V lost 4 bases and J 0 bases, leaving 6 bases between the germline ends. Looked up from germline, CDR1 is SGHNT and CDR2 is YENEEA. This CDR3 contains 13 residues. CDR3 in amino acids: CASSSDMNTEAFF. CDR3 coding DNA: TGTGCCAGCAGCTCTGACATGAACACTGAAGCTTTCTTT.

The chain joins TRBV2 to TRBJ1-6; no clear D gene. Trimming removed 6 bases at V and 6 bases at J, with 9 bases between. Germline V lookup: CDR1 SNHLY, CDR2 FYNNEI. The CDR3 is 13 amino acids. For the CDR3, the DNA is TGTGCCAGCAGCGGAGATTTTAATTCACCCCTCCACTTT. This codes for CASSGDFNSPLHF.

The chain employs TRBV7-9 and TRBJ2-1; maybe TRBD2 (5 bases). V was clipped by 3 bases and J by 7 bases, with 13 bases between them. Germline V gene lookup returns CDR1 SEHNR and CDR2 FQNEAQ (reference sequence). The CDR3 has 14 residues. CDR3 protein: CASSFEWTGNEQFF. Here the CDR3 DNA reads TGTGCCAGCAGCTTCGAGTGGACGGGGAATGAGCAGTTCTTC.

The genes are TRBV29-1 and TRBJ1-1, with 9 bases matching TRBD1. Trimming removed 7 bases from V and 3 bases from J; junction bases left unmatched: 6. Germline CDR1 and CDR2: SQVTM and ANQGSEA. The CDR3 runs to 13 residues. CDR3 in amino acids: CSARTGDYTEAFF. The CDR3 region has the DNA TGCAGCGCCCGGACAGGGGATTACACTGAAGCTTTCTTT.

The chain combines TRBV29-1 with TRBJ2-5; 10 bases align to TRBD2. Germline CDR1 is SQVTM and CDR2 is ANQGSEA. The CDR3 loop spans 15 amino acids. V shed 7 bases and J 7 bases; nucleotides not matched to a gene: 15. This chain's CDR3 is CSAPGVAGGGGTQYF. The CDR3, as DNA: TGCAGCGCTCCGGGGGTAGCGGGAGGAGGAGGGACCCAGTACTTC.

The J gene is TRBJ1-1, the V gene TRBV27; D not resolved. The CDR3 is 12 amino acids. V shed 8 bases and J shed 1 base, with 8 bases lying between them. In germline, CDR1 is MNHEY, CDR2 SMNVEV (reference sequence). The CDR3 loop reads CASGKRNTEAFF. Here the CDR3 DNA reads TGTGCCAGCGGTAAGAGGAACACTGAAGCTTTCTTT.

The J gene is TRBJ2-1, the V gene TRBV10-3; possibly TRBD2 for D (5 bases). The CDR3 has 14 residues. V gave up 3 bases and J gave up 5 bases, with 11 bases separating them. The germline gives CDR1 ENHRY, CDR2 SYGVKD. The CDR3 bases are TGTGCCATCAGTGAAAGGGAGCGACACAATGAGCAGTTCTTC. Encoded protein: CAISERERHNEQFF.

Only one count was recorded for this clone. The chain couples TRBV6-5 to TRBJ2-5; 9 bases fit TRBD2. CDR1 and CDR2 (germline): MNHEY, SVGAGI. Trimming at V came to 7 bases and at J to 1 base, leaving 7 bases not matched to a gene. The CDR3 totals 15 residues. The CDR3 here is CASIRAGGGQETQYF. In DNA form, the CDR3 reads TGTGCCAGCATCCGTGCGGGAGGGGGCCAAGAGACCCAGTACTTC.

This clone was detected only once. The J gene is TRBJ2-1, the V gene TRBV15, with D hard to call. CDR3 length: 11 amino acids. V was clipped by 5 bases and J by 7 bases, with 6 bases between them. Germline V gene lookup returns CDR1 LNHNV and CDR2 YYDKDF (reference sequence). The CDR3 sequence: CATSVKNEQFF. The CDR3 region has the DNA TGTGCCACCAGCGTAAAAAATGAGCAGTTCTTC.

CDR3 protein: CAWRRLAGGTGELFF. The CDR3, as DNA: TGTGCCTGGAGGAGGCTAGCGGGGGGCACCGGGGAGCTGTTTTTT. The chain combines TRBV30 with TRBJ2-2; 11 bases align to TRBD2. The trim removed 3 bases at V and 4 bases at J, leaving 4 bases unmatched. Germline CDR1 GTSNPN, CDR2 SVGIG (reference sequence). This CDR3 has 15 residues.

The chain carries TRBV2 and TRBJ1-4; D might be TRBD1 (5 bases). The CDR3 runs 13 residues. V gave up 1 base and J gave up 6 bases, with 6 bases separating them. The germline gives CDR1 SNHLY, CDR2 FYNNEI. The CDR3 DNA reads TGTGCCAGCAGTGAAGAGGGGCATGAAAAACTGTTTTTT. This translates into CASSEEGHEKLFF.

The rearrangement joins TRBV9 to TRBJ2-1; 7 nucleotides align to TRBD2. The CDR3 loop spans 15 amino acids. The trim removed 2 bases at V and 8 bases at J, leaving 10 bases unmatched. CDR1 is SGDLS, CDR2 YYNGEE, per germline. This chain's CDR3 is CASSVRREWGDEQFF. The DNA for the CDR3 is TGTGCCAGCAGCGTTCGGCGGGAGTGGGGCGATGAGCAGTTCTTC.

J is TRBJ2-3 and V is TRBV7-3, with TRBD2 identical over 8 bases. This CDR3 has 16 residues. Germline assignment: CDR1 SGHTA and CDR2 FQGTGA. Trimming at V came to 5 bases and at J to 5 bases, leaving 12 bases not matched to a gene. CDR3: CASSPQTSVEGDTQYF. The CDR3 nucleotides are TGTGCCAGCAGCCCCCAGACTAGCGTCGAAGGAGATACGCAGTATTTT.

The chain carries TRBV10-1 and TRBJ2-2; D gene uncertain. The CDR3 loop spans 13 amino acids. V shed 1 base and J shed 4 bases, with 4 bases lying between them. Germline V gives CDR1 WNHNN, CDR2 SYGVQD (reference sequence). The CDR3 loop is CASSEWSTGELFF. CDR3 sequence (DNA): TGCGCCAGCAGTGAGTGGAGCACCGGGGAGCTGTTTTTT.

V gene TRBV7-8 combines with J gene TRBJ1-1; D is possibly TRBD1 (6 bases). V shed 5 bases and J shed 3 bases, with 19 bases lying between them. The CDR3 contains 16 residues. Germline CDR1 and CDR2: SGHVS and FQNEAQ. The DNA of the CDR3 is TGTGCCAGCAGCCTTGTCCGGGACCCAGGGGACACTGAAGCTTTCTTT. Translation gives CASSLVRDPGDTEAFF.

The V and J genes are TRBV4-1 and TRBJ2-2; 7 bases match TRBD2. Germline lookup yields CDR1 MGHRA and CDR2 YSYEKL. The trim removed 4 bases at V and 7 bases at J, leaving 6 bases unmatched. This CDR3 is built from 14 residues. In nucleotides, the CDR3 is TGCGCCAGCAGCCCCTCGGTAGCGGGCGGGGAGCTGTTTTTT. It yields the protein CASSPSVAGGELFF.